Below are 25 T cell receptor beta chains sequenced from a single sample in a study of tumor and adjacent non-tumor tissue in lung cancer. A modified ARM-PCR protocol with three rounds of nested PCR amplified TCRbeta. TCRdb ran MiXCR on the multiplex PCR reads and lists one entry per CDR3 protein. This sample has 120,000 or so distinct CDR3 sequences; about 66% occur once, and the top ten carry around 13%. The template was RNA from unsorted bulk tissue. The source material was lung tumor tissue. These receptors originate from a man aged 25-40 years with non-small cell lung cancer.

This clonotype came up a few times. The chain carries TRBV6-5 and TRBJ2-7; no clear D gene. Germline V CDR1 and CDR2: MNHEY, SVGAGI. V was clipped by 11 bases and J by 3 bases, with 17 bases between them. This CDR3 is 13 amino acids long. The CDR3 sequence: CAGTHREFYEQYF. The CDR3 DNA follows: TGTGCCGGCACCCACCGCGAGTTCTACGAGCAGTACTTC.

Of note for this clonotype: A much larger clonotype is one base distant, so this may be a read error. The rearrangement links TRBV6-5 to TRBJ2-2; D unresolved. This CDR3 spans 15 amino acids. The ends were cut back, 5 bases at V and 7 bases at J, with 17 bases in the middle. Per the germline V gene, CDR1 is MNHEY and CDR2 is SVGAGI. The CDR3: CASSPAFWGSGELFF. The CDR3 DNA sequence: TGTGCCAGCAGTCCCGCGTTTTGGGGTAGCGGGGAGCTGTTTTTT.

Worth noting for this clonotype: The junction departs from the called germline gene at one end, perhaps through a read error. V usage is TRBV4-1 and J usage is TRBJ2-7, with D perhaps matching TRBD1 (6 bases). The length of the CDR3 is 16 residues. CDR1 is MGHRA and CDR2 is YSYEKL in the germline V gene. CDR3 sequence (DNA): TGCACCAGCAGCCAAGACGAGACAGGACAGACCTATAAGCAGTACTTC. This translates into CTSSQDETGQTYKQYF.

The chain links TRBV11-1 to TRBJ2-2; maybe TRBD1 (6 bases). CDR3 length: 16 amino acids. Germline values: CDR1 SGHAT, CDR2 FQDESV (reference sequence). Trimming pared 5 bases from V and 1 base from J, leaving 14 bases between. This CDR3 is CASSPTAGVNTGELFF. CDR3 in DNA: TGTGCCAGCAGCCCAACGGCAGGGGTGAACACCGGGGAGCTGTTTTTT. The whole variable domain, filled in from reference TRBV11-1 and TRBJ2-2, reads EAEVAQSPRYKITEKSQAVAFWCDPISGHATLYWYRQILGQGPELLVQFQDESVVDDSQLPKDRFSAERLKGVDSTLKIQPAELGDSAMYLCASSPTAGVNTGELFFGEGSRLTVL.

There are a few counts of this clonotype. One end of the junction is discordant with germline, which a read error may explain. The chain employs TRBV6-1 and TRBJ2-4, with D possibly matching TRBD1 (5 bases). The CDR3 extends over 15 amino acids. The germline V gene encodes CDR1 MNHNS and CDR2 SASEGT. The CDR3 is CASSERGTAPDIQHF. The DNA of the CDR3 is TGTGCCAGCAGTGAAAGAGGAACAGCCCCGGACATTCAGCACTTC.

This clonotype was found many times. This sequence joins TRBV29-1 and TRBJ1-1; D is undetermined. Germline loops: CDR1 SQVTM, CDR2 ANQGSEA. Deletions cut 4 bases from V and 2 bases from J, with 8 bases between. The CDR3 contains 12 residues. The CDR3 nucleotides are TGCAGCGTTGTCGGATTCAACACTGAAGCTTTCTTT. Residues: CSVVGFNTEAFF.

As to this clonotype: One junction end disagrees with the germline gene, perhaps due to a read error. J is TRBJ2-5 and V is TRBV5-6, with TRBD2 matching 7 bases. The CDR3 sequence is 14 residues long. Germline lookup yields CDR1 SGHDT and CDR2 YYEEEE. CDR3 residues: CVSSLGGRQETQYF. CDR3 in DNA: TGTGTCAGCAGCTTGGGCGGGAGACAGGAGACCCAGTACTTC.

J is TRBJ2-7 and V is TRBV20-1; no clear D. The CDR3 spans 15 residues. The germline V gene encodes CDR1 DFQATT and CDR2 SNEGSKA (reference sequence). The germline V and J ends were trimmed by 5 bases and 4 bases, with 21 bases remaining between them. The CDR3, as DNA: TGCAGTGCTGGTTGGGCATGGGGTGAGGAATACGAGCAGTACTTC. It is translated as CSAGWAWGEEYEQYF.

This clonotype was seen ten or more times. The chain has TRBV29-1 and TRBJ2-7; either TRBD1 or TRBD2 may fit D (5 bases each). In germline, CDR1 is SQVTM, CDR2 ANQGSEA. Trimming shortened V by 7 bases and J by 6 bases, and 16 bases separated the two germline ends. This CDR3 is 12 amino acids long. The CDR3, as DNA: TGCAGCGCCACCGGGACGCACGGCGAGCAGTACTTC. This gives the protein CSATGTHGEQYF.

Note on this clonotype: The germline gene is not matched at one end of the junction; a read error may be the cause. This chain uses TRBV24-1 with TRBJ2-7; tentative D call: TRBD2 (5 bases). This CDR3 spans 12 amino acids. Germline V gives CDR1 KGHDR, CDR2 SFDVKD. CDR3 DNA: TGTGCCACCAGTGAGCCACTAGACGAGCAGTGCTTC. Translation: CATSEPLDEQCF.

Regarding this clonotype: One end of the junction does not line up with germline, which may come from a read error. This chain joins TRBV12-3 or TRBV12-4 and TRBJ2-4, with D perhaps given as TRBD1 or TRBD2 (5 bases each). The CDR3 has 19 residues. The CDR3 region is CASSSGYGGSIEAKNIQYF. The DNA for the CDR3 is TGTGCTAGCAGTTCAGGGTATGGGGGTTCGATCGAAGCCAAAAACATTCAGTACTTC.

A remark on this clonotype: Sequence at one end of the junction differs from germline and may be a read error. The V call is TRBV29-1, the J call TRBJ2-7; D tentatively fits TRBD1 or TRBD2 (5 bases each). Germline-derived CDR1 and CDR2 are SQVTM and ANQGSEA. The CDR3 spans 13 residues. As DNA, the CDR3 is TGTAGCGTTACCGGGGCAGCCAGCTACGAGCAGTACTTC. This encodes CSVTGAASYEQYF.

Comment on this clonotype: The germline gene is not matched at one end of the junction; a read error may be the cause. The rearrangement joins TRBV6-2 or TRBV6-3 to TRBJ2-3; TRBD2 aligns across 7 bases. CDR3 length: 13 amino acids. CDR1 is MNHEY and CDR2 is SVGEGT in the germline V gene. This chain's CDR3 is CASTITERTRWFF. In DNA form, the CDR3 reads TGTGCCAGCACTATTACGGAAAGGACTAGGTGGTTTTTT.

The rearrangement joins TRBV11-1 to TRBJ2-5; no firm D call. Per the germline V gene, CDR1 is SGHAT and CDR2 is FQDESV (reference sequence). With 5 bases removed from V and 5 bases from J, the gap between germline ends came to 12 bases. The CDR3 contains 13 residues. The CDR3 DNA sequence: TGTGCCAGCAGCCCCGGCGCGAAGGAGACCCAGTACTTC. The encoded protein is CASSPGAKETQYF. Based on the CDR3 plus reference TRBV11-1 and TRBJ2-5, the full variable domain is EAEVAQSPRYKITEKSQAVAFWCDPISGHATLYWYRQILGQGPELLVQFQDESVVDDSQLPKDRFSAERLKGVDSTLKIQPAELGDSAMYLCASSPGAKETQYFGPGTRLLVL.

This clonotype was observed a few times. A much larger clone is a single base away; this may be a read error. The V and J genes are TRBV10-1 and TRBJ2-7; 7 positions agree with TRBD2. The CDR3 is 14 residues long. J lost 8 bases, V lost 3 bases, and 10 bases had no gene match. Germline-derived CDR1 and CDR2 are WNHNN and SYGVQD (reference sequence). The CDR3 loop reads CASSDGGTMYKQYF. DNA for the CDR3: TGCGCCAGCAGTGACGGGGGGACTATGTACAAGCAGTACTTC.

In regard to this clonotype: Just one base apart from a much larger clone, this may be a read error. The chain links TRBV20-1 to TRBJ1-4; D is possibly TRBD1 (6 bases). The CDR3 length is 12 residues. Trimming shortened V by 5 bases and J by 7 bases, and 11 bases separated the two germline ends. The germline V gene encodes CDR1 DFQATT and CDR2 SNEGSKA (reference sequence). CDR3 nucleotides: TGCAGTGCTGGGGGCAATCGTGAAAAACTGTTTTTT. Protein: CSAGGNREKLFF.

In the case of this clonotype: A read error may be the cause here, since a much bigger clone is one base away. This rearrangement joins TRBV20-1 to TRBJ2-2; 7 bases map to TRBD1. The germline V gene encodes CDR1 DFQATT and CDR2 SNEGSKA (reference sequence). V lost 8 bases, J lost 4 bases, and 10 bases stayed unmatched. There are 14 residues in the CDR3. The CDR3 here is CSTNRDSSTGELFF. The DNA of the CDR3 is TGCAGTACGAACCGGGACAGTTCCACCGGGGAGCTGTTTTTT.

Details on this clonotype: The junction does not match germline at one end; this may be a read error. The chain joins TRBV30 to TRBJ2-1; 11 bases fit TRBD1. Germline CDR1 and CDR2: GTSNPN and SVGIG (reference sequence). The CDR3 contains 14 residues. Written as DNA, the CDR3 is TGTGCCTGGAGTCACGGACAGGGGGCCGATGAGCAGTTATTC. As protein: CAWSHGQGADEQLF.

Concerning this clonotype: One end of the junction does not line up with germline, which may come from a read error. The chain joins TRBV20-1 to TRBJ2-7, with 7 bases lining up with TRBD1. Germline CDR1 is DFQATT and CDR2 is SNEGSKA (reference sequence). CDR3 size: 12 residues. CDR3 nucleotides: TGCAATGTCGGGACAGCCACCTACGAGCACTACTTC. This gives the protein CNVGTATYEHYF.

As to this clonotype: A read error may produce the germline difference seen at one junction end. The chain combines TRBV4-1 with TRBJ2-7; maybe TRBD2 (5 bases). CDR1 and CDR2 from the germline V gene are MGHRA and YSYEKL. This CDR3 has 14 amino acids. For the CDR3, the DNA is TGCGCCAACAGCCAAGATCGGGGAGCCTACGATCAGTACTTC. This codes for CANSQDRGAYDQYF.

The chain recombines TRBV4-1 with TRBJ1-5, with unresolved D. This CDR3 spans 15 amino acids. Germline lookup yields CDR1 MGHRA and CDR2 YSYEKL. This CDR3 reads CVNSQEPKEGQPQHF. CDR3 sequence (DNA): TGCGTCAACAGCCAAGAGCCCAAAGAAGGTCAGCCCCAGCATTTT.

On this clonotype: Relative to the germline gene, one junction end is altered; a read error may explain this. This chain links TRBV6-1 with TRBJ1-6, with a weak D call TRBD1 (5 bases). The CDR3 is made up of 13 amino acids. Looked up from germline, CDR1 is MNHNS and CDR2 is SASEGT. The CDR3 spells CASSKDSDSPLYF. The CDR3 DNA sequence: TGTGCCAGCAGCAAAGACAGTGACTCACCCCTCTACTTT.

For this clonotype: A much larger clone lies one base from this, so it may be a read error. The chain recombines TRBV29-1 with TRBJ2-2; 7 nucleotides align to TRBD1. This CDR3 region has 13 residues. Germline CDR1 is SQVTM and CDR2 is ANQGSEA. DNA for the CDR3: TGCAGCGGTGGACAGGCTAACATCGGGGAGCTGTTTTTT. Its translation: CSGGQANIGELFF.

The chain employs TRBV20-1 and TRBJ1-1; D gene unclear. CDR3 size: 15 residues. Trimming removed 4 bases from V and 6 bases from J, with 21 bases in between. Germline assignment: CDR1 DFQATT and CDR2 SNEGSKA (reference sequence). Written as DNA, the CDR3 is TGCAGTGCTAAACGACTGACATGGTTTCGCGCTGAAGCTTTCTTT. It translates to CSAKRLTWFRAEAFF.

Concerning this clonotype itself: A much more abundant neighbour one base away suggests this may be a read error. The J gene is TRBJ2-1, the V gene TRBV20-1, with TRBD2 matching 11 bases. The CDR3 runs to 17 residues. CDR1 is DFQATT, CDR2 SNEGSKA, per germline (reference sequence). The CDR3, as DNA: TGCAGTGCTAGACAGCTAGCGGGGGGACACTCCTACAATGAGCATTTCTTC. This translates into CSARQLAGGHSYNEHFF.